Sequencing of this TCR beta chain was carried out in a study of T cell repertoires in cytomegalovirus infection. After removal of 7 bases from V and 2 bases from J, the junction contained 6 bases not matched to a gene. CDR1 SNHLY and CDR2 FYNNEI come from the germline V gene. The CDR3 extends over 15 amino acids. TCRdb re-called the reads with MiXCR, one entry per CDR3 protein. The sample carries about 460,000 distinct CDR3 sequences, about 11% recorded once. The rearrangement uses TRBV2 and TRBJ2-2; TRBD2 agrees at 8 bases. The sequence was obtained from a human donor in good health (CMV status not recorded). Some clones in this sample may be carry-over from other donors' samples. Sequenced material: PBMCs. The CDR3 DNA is TGTGCCAGCAAGAAAGCGGGGGTTAACACCGGGGAGCTGTTTTTT. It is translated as CASKKAGVNTGELFF.